The 11 T cell receptor beta chains given below trace back to one sample, sequenced in a study of shared clonotypes between healthy human individuals. Only in-frame clones appear in the TCRdb table, and some are missing; sequencing was by immunoSEQ multiplex PCR. In the table there are a few hundred thousand clones, just over 65% of which are singletons. Sequencing was carried out using memory CD4+ T cells sorted from blood. Subset indicated: CD45RA-negative fraction. The origin of the receptors is a man aged 25 to 40 in good health.

In its sample, this clone was seen once. The J gene is TRBJ2-5, the V gene TRBV5-3, with D hard to call. TRBV5-3 is an ORF for which the function is uncertain. V gave up 5 bases and J gave up 2 bases, with 4 bases separating them. The CDR3 extends over 11 amino acids. CDR3 sequence: CARRLQETQYF. The CDR3, as DNA: TGTGCCAGAAGGCTACAAGAGACCCAGTACTTC.

This clone has more than one count but fewer than ten. V and J are TRBV7-2 and TRBJ2-3; the D gene is possibly TRBD2 (5 bases). Germline CDR1 and CDR2: SGHTA and FQGNSA. This CDR3 region has 14 residues. V was trimmed by 5 bases and J by 2 bases, leaving 11 bases between them. The CDR3 sequence: CASSPWTDTDTQYF. Written as DNA, the CDR3 is TGTGCCAGCAGCCCCTGGACTGACACAGATACGCAGTATTTT.

Points on this clone: This CDR3 is also generated by other DNA sequences in the sample. The chain combines TRBV27 with TRBJ1-2; D unclear. CDR1 MNHEY and CDR2 SMNVEV come from the germline V gene (reference sequence). The CDR3 sequence is 13 residues long. V shed 0 bases and J shed 5 bases, with 7 bases lying between them. CDR3 bases: TGTGCCAGCAGTTTATCGTGGGGTTATGGCTACACCTTC. Translated: CASSLSWGYGYTF.

This sequence joins TRBV29-1 and TRBJ2-7; tentatively, D is TRBD1 (6 bases). Germline lookup yields CDR1 SQVTM and CDR2 ANQGSEA. The CDR3 totals 11 residues. The V gene lost 6 bases and the J gene lost 4 bases, with 10 bases spanning the gap. This chain's CDR3 is CSVQQGYEQYF. Written as DNA, the CDR3 is TGCAGCGTGCAACAGGGTTACGAGCAGTACTTC.

The J gene is TRBJ2-1, the V gene TRBV7-8; no reliable D call. Per the germline V gene, CDR1 is SGHVS and CDR2 is FQNEAQ. This CDR3 region has 14 residues. Trimming removed 2 bases from V and 4 bases from J, with 9 bases in between. CDR3 sequence: CASSLPQDYNEQFF. The CDR3 nucleotides read TGTGCCAGCAGCTTACCGCAAGATTACAATGAGCAGTTCTTC.

The rearrangement links TRBV4-1 to TRBJ2-5; D unclear. Germline V CDR1 and CDR2: MGHRA, YSYEKL. The V end was cut by 8 bases, the J end by 2 bases, with 12 bases between. The CDR3 has 13 residues. The DNA for the CDR3 is TGCGCCAGCGCCGTAGGAACACAAGAGACCCAGTACTTC. It encodes CASAVGTQETQYF.

The chain carries TRBV19 and TRBJ2-2; 7 bases are a match to TRBD1. J gave up 2 bases and V 7 bases, and 16 bases lay outside the gene matches. Germline V gives CDR1 LNHDA, CDR2 SQIVND (reference sequence). The length of the CDR3 is 18 residues. CDR3 sequence (DNA): TGTGCCAGTAAGCGAGGGGGCGCGGACCCGCTCAACACCGGGGAGCTGTTTTTT. Protein: CASKRGGADPLNTGELFF.

The chain employs TRBV5-1 and TRBJ2-5, with a weak D call TRBD2 (6 bases). Germline CDR1 SGHRS, CDR2 YFSETQ. With 0 bases removed from V and 1 base from J, the gap between germline ends came to 13 bases. CDR3 length equals 16 residues. DNA for the CDR3: TGCGCCAGCAGCTTGGGTAGGGGAGGTCTCCAAGAGACCCAGTACTTC. This gives the protein CASSLGRGGLQETQYF.

The chain joins TRBV30 to TRBJ1-2; a weak D match, TRBD1 (5 bases). This CDR3 is 12 amino acids long. The germline gives CDR1 GTSNPN, CDR2 SVGIG (reference sequence). V was cut by 3 bases and J by 7 bases, with 12 bases left in between. The CDR3 loop is CAWSAGGSGYTF. As DNA, the CDR3 is TGTGCCTGGAGCGCTGGGGGGAGTGGCTACACCTTC.

V and J are TRBV27 and TRBJ2-7; a possible D gene is TRBD1 (6 bases). The CDR3 loop spans 12 amino acids. Germline CDR1 reads MNHEY; CDR2 reads SMNVEV (reference sequence). Trimming removed 8 bases from V and 0 bases from J, with 8 bases in between. The CDR3 reads CASGQISYEQYF. As DNA, the CDR3 is TGTGCCAGCGGACAGATCTCCTACGAGCAGTACTTC.

This clone was observed a few times. J is TRBJ2-4 and V is TRBV27; 8 bases line up with TRBD1. Germline lookup yields CDR1 MNHEY and CDR2 SMNVEV (reference sequence). Trimming took 6 bases from V and 6 from J; bases not matched to a gene: 10. There are 15 residues in the CDR3. CDR3 region: CASRPDRATRNIQYF. The DNA for the CDR3 is TGTGCCAGCAGACCGGACAGGGCCACCCGAAACATTCAGTACTTC.